This T cell receptor (beta chain) was retrieved from a study of blood T cell repertoires in COVID-19 (dated by TCRdb to about 2020). As for the study more broadly: Samples from collaborators originated in the United States, Italy and Spain and spanned both the acute and convalescent phases of COVID-19. The dataset comprised deeply sampled blood TCRbeta repertoires from subjects exposed to, actively infected with, or recovered from COVID-19. Where available, HLA class I and class II types were taken from metadata supplied by the sample provider and were not determined by assay-based typing. Nearly every sample came with metadata listing a de-identified subject ID, COVID-19 status, age in years and sex. The samples were drawn from the first 160 participants of the ongoing ImmuneRACE study and from more than 1,000 subjects provided by 6 global collaborators. The repertoires were released in a freely available public database intended as a resource for research on the immune response to SARS-CoV-2. The material from the prospective study consisted of cDNA or gDNA derived from T cells, B-cell-depleted T cells, or PBMCs. The paper as a whole reports these results and caveats: The quantity of clinical and demographic metadata differed by source and by participant and was supplied without curation.

CDR1 is given as MRHNA and CDR2 as SNTAGT, both from the germline V gene. The junction shows trimming of 8 bases on V and 4 bases on J, and the gene matches do not reach 6 bases of it. From the cysteine through the phenylalanine, the CDR3 covers 14 amino acids. Here the CDR3 DNA is all that survives: 42 bases in frame from base 1. Whole blood was collected in K2EDTA tubes by collaborating institutions according to the institutions' own protocols. For TCRbeta analysis, collaborators shipped samples as frozen whole blood, isolated PBMCs, or DNA extracted from either of those sample types. TCRbeta CDR3 regions were amplified from genomic DNA using the immunoSEQ Assay, a bias-controlled multiplex PCR. In the paper's pipeline: The number of nucleated cells in each sample was estimated by amplification of reference gene primers within the assay. To quantify the absolute abundance of each unique TCRbeta CDR3 rearrangement, sequence reads were collapsed and filtered. For each sample, productive Simpson clonality was calculated as the square root of Simpson's diversity index across productive rearrangements. Imported from immuneACCESS, the table was reduced by TCRdb to in-frame sequences with V and J called. These copies leave out some clones; in studies compared against another copy, an unresolved V gene accounts for under half, and the cause of the remainder is not known. V and J calls and clone size are given by that table; D and trimming were obtained from the DNA. The sample records 25,000 to 35,000 clones, around 82% of which are singletons. The ten largest clones take up more than 15% of the sample.

In regard to this clone: It lacks a known antigen. No base quality information exists; no much larger clone differs at one position.

The receptor was derived from a man in his 70s with active COVID-19. The chain links TRBV6-4 with TRBJ1-5, with 9 bases aligning to TRBD1. The sample was peripheral blood. CDR3 loop: CASGGQGINQPQHF. DNA sequence: TGTGCCAGCGGCGGACAGGGGATAAATCAGCCCCAGCATTTT.